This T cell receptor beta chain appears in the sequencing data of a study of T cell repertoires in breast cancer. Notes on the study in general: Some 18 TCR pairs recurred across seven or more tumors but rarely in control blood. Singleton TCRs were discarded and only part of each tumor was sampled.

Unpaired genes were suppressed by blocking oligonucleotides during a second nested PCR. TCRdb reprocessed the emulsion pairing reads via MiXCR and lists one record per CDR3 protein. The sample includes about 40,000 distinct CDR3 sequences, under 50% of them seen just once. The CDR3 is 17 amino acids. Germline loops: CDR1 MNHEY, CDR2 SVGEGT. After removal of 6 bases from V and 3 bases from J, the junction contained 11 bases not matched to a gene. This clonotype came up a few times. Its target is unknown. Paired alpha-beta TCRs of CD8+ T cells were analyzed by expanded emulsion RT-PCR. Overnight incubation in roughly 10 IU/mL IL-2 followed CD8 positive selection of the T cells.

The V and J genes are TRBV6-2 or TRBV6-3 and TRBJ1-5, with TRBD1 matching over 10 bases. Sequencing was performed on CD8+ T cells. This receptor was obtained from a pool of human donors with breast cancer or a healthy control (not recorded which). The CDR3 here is CASRDLWGQGINQPQHF. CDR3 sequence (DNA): TGTGCCAGCAGGGACCTATGGGGACAGGGGATCAATCAGCCCCAGCATTTT.